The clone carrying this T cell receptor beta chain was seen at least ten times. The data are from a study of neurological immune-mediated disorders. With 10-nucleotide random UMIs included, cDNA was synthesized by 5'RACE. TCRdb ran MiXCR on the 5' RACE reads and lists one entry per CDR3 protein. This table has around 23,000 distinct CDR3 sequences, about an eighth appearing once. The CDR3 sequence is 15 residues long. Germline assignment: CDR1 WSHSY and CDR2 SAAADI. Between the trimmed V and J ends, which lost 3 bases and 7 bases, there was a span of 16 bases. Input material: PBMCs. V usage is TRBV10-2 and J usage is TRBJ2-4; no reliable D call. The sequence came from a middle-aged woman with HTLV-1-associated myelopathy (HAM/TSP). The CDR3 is CASSEEALLRNIQYF. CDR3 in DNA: TGCGCCAGCAGTGAAGAAGCCCTCTTAAGGAACATTCAGTACTTC.